The T cell receptor beta chain described here comes from a study of blood T cell repertoires in COVID-19. Study-level information: Acute and convalescent COVID-19 samples came from the United States, Italy and Spain. From T cells, B-cell-depleted T cells, or PBMCs came the material, which was cDNA or gDNA.

Original processing methods: Quantification of nucleated cells was approximated via reference gene primer amplification. The protocol was immunoSEQ multiplex PCR, while the TCRdb copy is restricted to in-frame clones and leaves out a portion. V, J and clone size are those of that table, while D and trimming were read from the DNA. The sample contains about 58,000 clones, 85% of which appear only once. This receptor was taken from a man aged 40-49 years with active COVID-19. Sequenced material: peripheral blood.

In DNA form, the CDR3 reads TGTGCCCGGTTATGGCGGGAGGGGGGGCACGGGGAGCTGTTTTTT. Translating it yields CARLWREGGHGELFF. This sequence joins TRBV30 and TRBJ2-2, with 9 bases that match TRBD2. The ends lost 8 bases at V and 7 bases at J; junction bases unmatched: 14. The CDR3 is made up of 15 amino acids. Germline V gives CDR1 GTSNPN, CDR2 SVGIG (reference sequence).